Following are 9 T cell receptor beta chains from one sample sequenced in a study of OX40 agonist ivuxolimab in advanced cancers. Profiling relied on immunoSEQ multiplex PCR, and the TCRdb table lists in-frame clones only, not all of them. The sample consists of 70,000 to 90,000 clones, roughly nine tenths of them appearing once. This specimen consisted of CD4+ or CD8+ T cells sorted from blood, obtained in a trial of the OX40 agonist ivuxolimab. These receptors originate from an adult with an advanced solid tumor such as melanoma, head and neck, liver or kidney cancer.

The V and J genes are TRBV19 and TRBJ2-3; D gene unclear. Trimming removed 3 bases from V and 6 bases from J, with 16 bases in between. This CDR3 comprises 15 residues. The germline V gene has CDR1 LNHDA and CDR2 SQIVND (reference sequence). In DNA form, the CDR3 reads TGTGCCAGTAGTATCTGGTATGGGCCCGAGGATACGCAGTATTTT. This codes for CASSIWYGPEDTQYF.

V is TRBV7-2 and J is TRBJ1-1; D is perhaps TRBD1 (5 bases). V was trimmed by 3 bases and J by 7 bases, leaving 6 bases between them. The CDR3 covers 11 residues. From germline, CDR1 is SGHTA and CDR2 FQGNSA. DNA of the CDR3: TGTGCCAGCAGCTTTGGGGGTGAAGCTTTCTTT. As protein: CASSFGGEAFF.

This clone appeared once. The chain links TRBV28 to TRBJ2-3; D is unresolved. V lost 6 bases and J lost 3, with 13 bases in between. Germline CDR1 reads MDHEN; CDR2 reads SYDVKM. The CDR3 totals 14 residues. The CDR3 sequence: CASRWAVVTDTQYF. DNA for the CDR3: TGTGCCAGCAGATGGGCAGTTGTAACAGATACGCAGTATTTT.

V usage is TRBV27 and J usage is TRBJ1-4; 7 bases fit TRBD1. Trimming cost V 5 bases and J 5 bases; bases outside gene matches: 11. Germline loops: CDR1 MNHEY, CDR2 SMNVEV (reference sequence). The CDR3 contains 16 residues. CDR3 protein: CASSLIPGTENEKLFF. CDR3 in DNA: TGTGCCAGCAGTCTAATCCCCGGGACAGAGAATGAAAAACTGTTTTTT.

The chain carries TRBV5-8 and TRBJ2-7; no definite D call. This CDR3 comprises 11 residues. CDR1 and CDR2 from the germline V gene are SGHTS and YDEGEE. Between the trimmed V and J ends, which lost 4 bases and 1 base, there was a span of 3 bases. This CDR3 reads CASSVSYEQYV. CDR3 DNA: TGTGCCAGCAGCGTTTCCTACGAGCAGTACGTC.

V and J are TRBV6-5 and TRBJ1-2, with D hard to call. This CDR3 has 12 amino acids. The V gene lost 0 bases and the J gene lost 8 bases, with 7 bases spanning the gap. CDR1 MNHEY and CDR2 SVGAGI come from the germline V gene. The CDR3, as DNA: TGTGCCAGCAGTTACTCTCGGCAGGGCTACACCTTC. It is translated as CASSYSRQGYTF.

Of note for this clone: The sample has other DNA sequences that encode this CDR3 too. The CDR3: CASSLGRNTEAFF. Written as DNA, the CDR3 is TGCGCCAGCAGCTTGGGACGGAACACTGAAGCTTTCTTT. The genes are TRBV5-1 and TRBJ1-1, with unresolved D. The V end lost 0 bases, the J end lost 1 base, and 4 bases lay between the germline ends. Germline CDR1 is SGHRS and CDR2 is YFSETQ. The CDR3 is 13 amino acids.

This chain uses TRBV28 with TRBJ1-5, with D unresolved. This CDR3 comprises 13 residues. Germline V CDR1 and CDR2: MDHEN, SYDVKM. The V end lost 1 base, the J end lost 11 bases, and 12 bases lay between the germline ends. The CDR3, as DNA: TGTGCCAGCAGTTTATACCGTGAAGCAGCCCAGCATTTT. Translated, it gives CASSLYREAAQHF.

This chain links TRBV6-5 with TRBJ1-6; the D is unclear. This CDR3 has 14 amino acids. Trimming removed 4 bases from V and 3 bases from J, with 7 bases in between. Looked up from germline, CDR1 is MNHEY and CDR2 is SVGAGI. As DNA, the CDR3 is TGTGCCAGCAGTTTTAGTTACTATAATTCACCCCTCCACTTT. It specifies CASSFSYYNSPLHF.